This paragraph reports one TCR beta chain. The sample belongs to a study of blood T cell repertoires in COVID-19. Authors' analysis steps: Estimates of nucleated cell counts were drawn from the amplification of reference gene primers. Sequenced by immunoSEQ multiplex PCR; TCRdb stores in-frame clones only, minus some. Clonal size and the V and J genes are those of that table, whereas D and trimming came from the DNA. The repertoire holds approximately 140,000 clones, with around 84% as singletons. What was sequenced was peripheral blood. The TCR originated in a man aged 65-85 years with acute or convalescent COVID-19.

The CDR3 loop is CASSLDGVRNEQFF. CDR3 bases: TGTGCCAGCAGCTTAGACGGTGTACGTAATGAGCAGTTCTTC. J is TRBJ2-1 and V is TRBV11-2, with unresolved D. V was pared by 0 bases and J by 7 bases, with 10 bases between. Germline V gene data show CDR1 as SGHAT and CDR2 as FQNNGV. The CDR3 runs 14 residues.